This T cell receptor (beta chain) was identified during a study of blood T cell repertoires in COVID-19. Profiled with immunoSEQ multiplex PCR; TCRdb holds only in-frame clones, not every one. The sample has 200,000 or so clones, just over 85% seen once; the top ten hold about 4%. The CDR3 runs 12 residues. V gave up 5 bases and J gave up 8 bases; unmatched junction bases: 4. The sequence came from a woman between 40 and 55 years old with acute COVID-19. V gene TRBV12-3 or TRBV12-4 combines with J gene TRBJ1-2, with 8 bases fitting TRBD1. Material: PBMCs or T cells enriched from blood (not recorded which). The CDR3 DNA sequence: TGTGCCAGCAGTATAGACAGGGGCGGCTACACCTTC. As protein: CASSIDRGGYTF.